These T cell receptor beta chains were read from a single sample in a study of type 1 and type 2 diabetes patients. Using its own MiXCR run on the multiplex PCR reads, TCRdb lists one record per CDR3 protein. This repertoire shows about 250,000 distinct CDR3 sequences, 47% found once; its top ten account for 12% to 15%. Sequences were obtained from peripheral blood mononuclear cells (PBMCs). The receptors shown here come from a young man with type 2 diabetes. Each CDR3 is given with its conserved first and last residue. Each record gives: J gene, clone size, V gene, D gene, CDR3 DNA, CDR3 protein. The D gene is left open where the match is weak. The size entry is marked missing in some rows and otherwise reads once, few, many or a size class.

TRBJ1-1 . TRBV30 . TGTGCCTGGAGTCGGGGGGTCGGGAACACTGAAGCTTTCTTT CAWSRGVGNTEAFF
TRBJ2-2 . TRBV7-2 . TGTGCCAGCAGCTTAAGGTTGTTCGGGGGCCCAAACACCGGGGAGCTGTTTTTT CASSLRLFGGPNTGELFF
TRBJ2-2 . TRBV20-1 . TGCAGTGCTAGAGATTGGCAGAACACCGGGGAGCTGTTTTTT CSARDWQNTGELFF
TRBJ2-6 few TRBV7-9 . TGTGCCAGCTACGGGAGAGGTGGGGCCAACGTCCTGACTTTC CASYGRGGANVLTF
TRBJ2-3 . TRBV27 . TGTGCCAGCAGTAGACCTGCGACAGATACGCAGTATTTT CASSRPATDTQYF
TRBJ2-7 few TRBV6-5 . TGTGCCAGCAGTTACGGGTTCGGCGAGCAGTACTTC CASSYGFGEQYF
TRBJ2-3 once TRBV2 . TGCGCCAGCAGCCAAGGGGCGGGGACGACAGATACGCAGTATTTT CASSQGAGTTDTQYF
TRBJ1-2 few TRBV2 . TGTGCCAGCGTACTCCGGGATTTGGGCGACTATGGCTACACCTTC CASVLRDLGDYGYTF
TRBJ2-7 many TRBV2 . TGTGCCAGCAGCGGGCAGGGGAGTGGGTACGAGCAGTACTTC CASSGQGSGYEQYF
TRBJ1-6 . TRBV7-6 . TGTGCCAGCAGCTTAGCAGGGCATAATTCACCCCTCCACTTT CASSLAGHNSPLHF
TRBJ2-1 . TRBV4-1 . TGCGCCAGCAGCCAAGAAGAGGACCGAGAGCAGTTCTTC CASSQEEDREQFF
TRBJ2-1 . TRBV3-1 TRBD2 TGTGCCAGCAGCCAAGCCCACAGGACTAGCGGGAGGGCCAATGAGCAGTTCTTC CASSQAHRTSGRANEQFF
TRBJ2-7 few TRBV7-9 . TGTGCCAGCAGCTTAGGGGAAAACGAGCAGTACTTC CASSLGENEQYF
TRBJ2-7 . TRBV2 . TGTGCCAGCAGTGAAACAGGGGGGGGCTACGAGCAGTACTTC CASSETGGGYEQYF
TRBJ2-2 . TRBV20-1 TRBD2 TGCAGTGCTAGGACTAGCGGGTACCATTCGAACACCGGGGAGCTGTTTTTT CSARTSGYHSNTGELFF
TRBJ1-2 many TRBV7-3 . TGTGCCAGCAGCTTAATCATCAGGCCCTATGGCTACACCTTC CASSLIIRPYGYTF
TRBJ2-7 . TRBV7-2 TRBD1 TGTGCCAGCAGCCACCATAGGACAGGTCCTTTGTACGAGCAGTACTTC CASSHHRTGPLYEQYF
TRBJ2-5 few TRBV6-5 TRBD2 TGTGCCAGCAGTTTGGCGGGAGGGGAAGAGACCCAGTACTTC CASSLAGGEETQYF
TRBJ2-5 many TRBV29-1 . TGCAGCGCGGACCGCCAAGAGACCCAGTACTTC CSADRQETQYF
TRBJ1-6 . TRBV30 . TGTGCCTGGAGTGCTGACTATAATTCACCCCTCCACTTT CAWSADYNSPLHF
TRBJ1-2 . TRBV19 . TGTGCCTCGTGGCGGGCCTCCATGGCTAACTATGGCTACACCTTC CASWRASMANYGYTF
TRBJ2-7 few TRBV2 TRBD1 TGTGCCAGCAGTCGTGAGGGGGCGCGTTACGAGCAGTACTTC CASSREGARYEQYF